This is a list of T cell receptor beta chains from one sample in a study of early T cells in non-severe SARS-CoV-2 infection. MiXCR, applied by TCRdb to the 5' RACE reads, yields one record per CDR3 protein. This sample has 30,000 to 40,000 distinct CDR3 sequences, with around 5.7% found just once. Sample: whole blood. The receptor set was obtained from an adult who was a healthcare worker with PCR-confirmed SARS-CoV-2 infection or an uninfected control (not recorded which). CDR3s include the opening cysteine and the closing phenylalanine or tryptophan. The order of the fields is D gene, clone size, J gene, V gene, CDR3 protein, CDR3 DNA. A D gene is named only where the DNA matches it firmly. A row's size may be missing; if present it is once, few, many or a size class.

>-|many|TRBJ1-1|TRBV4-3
CASSQEPGLNTEAFF
TGCGCCAGCAGCCAAGAACCAGGACTGAACACTGAAGCTTTCTTT
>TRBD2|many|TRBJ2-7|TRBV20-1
CSAPRTSVSSYEQYF
TGCAGTGCTCCGAGGACTAGCGTTAGCTCCTACGAGCAGTACTTC
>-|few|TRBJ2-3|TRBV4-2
CASSQDYPWGGGGTDTQYF
TGTGCCAGCAGCCAAGATTACCCTTGGGGCGGAGGAGGGACAGATACGCAGTATTTT
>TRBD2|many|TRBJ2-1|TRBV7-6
CASSSRAGGEQFF
TGTGCCAGCAGCTCTCGGGCGGGGGGCGAGCAGTTCTTC
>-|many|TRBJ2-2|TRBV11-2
CASSRARWTGELFF
TGTGCCAGCAGCCGAGCCAGGTGGACCGGGGAGCTGTTTTTT
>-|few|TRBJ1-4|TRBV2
CASSDLGFGNEKLFF
TGTGCCAGCAGTGATTTGGGTTTCGGGAATGAAAAACTGTTTTTT
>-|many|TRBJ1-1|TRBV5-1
CASSLGDLIGNTEAFF
TGCGCCAGCAGCTTGGGGGATCTAATCGGGAACACTGAAGCTTTCTTT
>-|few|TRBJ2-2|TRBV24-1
CATSELPTRARENTGELFF
TGTGCCACCAGTGAATTGCCGACTCGGGCCAGGGAAAACACCGGGGAGCTGTTTTTT
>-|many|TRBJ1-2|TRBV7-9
CASSLSFFGYTF
TGTGCCAGCAGCTTGAGTTTTTTTGGCTACACCTTC
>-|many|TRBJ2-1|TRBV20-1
CSARDQGTTAYNEQFF
TGCAGTGCTAGAGATCAGGGGACTACCGCCTACAATGAGCAGTTCTTC
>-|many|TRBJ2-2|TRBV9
CASSVGSGTGELFF
TGTGCCAGCAGCGTAGGGTCCGGCACCGGGGAGCTGTTTTTT
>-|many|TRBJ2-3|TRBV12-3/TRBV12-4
CASSFYPDTQYF
TGTGCCAGCAGTTTTTACCCAGATACGCAGTATTTT
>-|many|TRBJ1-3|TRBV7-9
CASRSRLSITHLASGNTIYF
TGTGCCAGCAGGTCACGACTATCGATTACCCACCTCGCGTCGGGAAACACCATATATTTT
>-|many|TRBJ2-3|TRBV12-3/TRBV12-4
CASSVDSDTQYF
TGTGCCAGCAGTGTAGACTCTGATACGCAGTATTTT
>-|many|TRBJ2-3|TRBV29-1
CSANPTDTQYF
TGCAGCGCCAACCCCACAGATACGCAGTATTTT
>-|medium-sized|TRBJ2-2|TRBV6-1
CAISSPEITGELFF
TGTGCCATCTCCTCCCCAGAGATCACCGGGGAGCTGTTTTTT
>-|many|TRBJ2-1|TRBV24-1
CATSHGPYGNEQFF
TGTGCCACCAGCCACGGACCCTATGGTAATGAGCAGTTCTTC
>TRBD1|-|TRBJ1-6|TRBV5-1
CASSFETGRDSPLHF
TGCGCCAGCAGCTTCGAGACAGGGCGGGATTCACCCCTCCACTTT
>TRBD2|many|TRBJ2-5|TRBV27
CASSLGPSGRETQYF
TGTGCCAGCAGTTTAGGGCCTAGCGGGAGGGAGACCCAGTACTTC
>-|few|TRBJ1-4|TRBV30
CAWSETRRTNEKLFF
TGTGCCTGGAGTGAAACGAGGAGGACTAATGAAAAACTGTTTTTT
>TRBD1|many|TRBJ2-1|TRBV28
CASSLDRGPYNEQFF
TGTGCCAGCAGCCTGGACAGGGGACCTTACAATGAGCAGTTCTTC
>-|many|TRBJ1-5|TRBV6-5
CASSRKGQVSNQPQHF
TGTGCCAGCAGCAGAAAGGGACAAGTAAGCAATCAGCCCCAGCATTTT
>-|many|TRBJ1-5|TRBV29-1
CSVVDSYNQPQHF
TGCAGCGTTGTGGACAGCTATAATCAGCCCCAGCATTTT
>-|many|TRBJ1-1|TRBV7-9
CASSVLGHRNTEAFF
TGTGCCAGCAGCGTACTAGGACATAGAAACACTGAAGCTTTCTTT
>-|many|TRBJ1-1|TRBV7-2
CASSLLPTNTEAFF
TGTGCCAGCAGCTTATTACCGACGAACACTGAAGCTTTCTTT
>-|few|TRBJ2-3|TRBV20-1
CSARSPGGTDTQYF
TGCAGTGCTAGGTCCCCCGGCGGCACAGATACGCAGTATTTT
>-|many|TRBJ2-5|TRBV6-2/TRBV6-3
CASSPFGVRETQYF
TGTGCCAGCAGTCCCTTTGGAGTTCGAGAGACCCAGTACTTC
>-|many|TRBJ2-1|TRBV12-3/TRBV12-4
CASSLEGSLYNEQFF
TGTGCCAGCAGTTTAGAGGGTAGCCTCTACAATGAGCAGTTCTTC
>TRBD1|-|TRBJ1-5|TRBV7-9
CASSYGQGVSENQPQHF
TGTGCCAGCAGTTACGGACAGGGGGTGAGCGAAAATCAGCCCCAGCATTTT
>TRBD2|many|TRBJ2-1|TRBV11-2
CASSLAGGLDEQFF
TGTGCCAGCAGCTTAGCGGGAGGCTTGGATGAGCAGTTCTTC
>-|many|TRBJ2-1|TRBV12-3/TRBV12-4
CASSVREIHFF
TGTGCCAGCAGCGTACGGGAAATTCACTTCTTC
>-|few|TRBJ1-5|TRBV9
CASSVEGLNQPQHF
TGTGCCAGCAGCGTAGAAGGCTTGAATCAGCCCCAGCATTTT
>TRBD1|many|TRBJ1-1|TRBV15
CATRVQGAVTEAFF
TGTGCCACGCGGGTACAGGGGGCGGTCACTGAAGCTTTCTTT
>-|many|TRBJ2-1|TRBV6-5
CASSRSPTYNEQFF
TGTGCCAGCAGTAGAAGTCCCACCTACAATGAGCAGTTCTTC
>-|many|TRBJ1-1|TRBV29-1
CSVAGHQNTEAFF
TGCAGCGTGGCGGGACATCAGAACACTGAAGCTTTCTTT
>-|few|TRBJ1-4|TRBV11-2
CASTETATNEKLFF
TGTGCCAGCACCGAGACAGCTACAAATGAAAAACTGTTTTTT
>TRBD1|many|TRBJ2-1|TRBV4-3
CASSGTGGYNEQFF
TGCGCCAGCAGCGGGACAGGGGGTTACAATGAGCAGTTCTTC
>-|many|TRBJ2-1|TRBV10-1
CASSGVKDEQFF
TGCGCCAGCAGCGGGGTTAAGGATGAGCAGTTCTTC
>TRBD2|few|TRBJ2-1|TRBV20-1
CSARNVGGSSYNEQFF
TGCAGTGCTAGGAACGTGGGCGGGAGCTCCTACAATGAGCAGTTCTTC
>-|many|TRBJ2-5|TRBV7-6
CASSPLGGPGTQYF
TGTGCCAGCAGCCCCCTAGGGGGTCCAGGGACCCAGTACTTC
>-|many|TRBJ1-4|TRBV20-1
CSARVPGGEKLFF
TGCAGTGCTAGAGTACCGGGGGGTGAAAAACTGTTTTTT